These 5 T cell receptor beta chains were all obtained from the same sample, sequenced in a study of shared clonotypes between healthy human individuals. Sequencing used immunoSEQ multiplex PCR; TCRdb keeps in-frame clones, though not all of them. The table shows 2 million to 2.5 million clones, with over 85% occurring only once. Specimen: naive CD4+ T cells from PBMCs. Indicated subset: CD45RA+ positively selected. These receptors were taken from a man aged 18 to 30 in good health. Some clones in this sample may be carry-over from other donors' samples.

This chain uses TRBV28 with TRBJ2-7; D possibly corresponds to TRBD1 (6 bases). This CDR3 has 15 amino acids. The V end lost 4 bases, the J end lost 4 bases, and 17 bases lay between the germline ends. The germline V gene has CDR1 MDHEN and CDR2 SYDVKM. The CDR3 protein is CASSSSSTGIYEQYF. The CDR3 DNA reads as TGTGCCAGCAGTTCCTCTTCGACAGGTATTTACGAGCAGTACTTC.

The chain joins TRBV5-4 to TRBJ2-7; 11 bases line up with TRBD2. The CDR3 contains 15 residues. CDR1 is SGHNT, CDR2 YYREEE, per germline (reference sequence). The J segment lost 5 bases and the V segment lost 3 bases, leaving 7 bases of the junction unmatched. CDR3 residues: CASSWVTSGIDEQYF. DNA for the CDR3: TGTGCCAGCAGCTGGGTGACTAGCGGGATAGACGAGCAGTACTTC.

About this clone: The identical CDR3 is also encoded by other nucleotide sequences in the sample. The CDR3 here is CASSLRTSGNTGELFF. The DNA for the CDR3 is TGCGCCAGCAGCTTAAGGACTAGCGGTAACACCGGGGAGCTGTTTTTT. The rearrangement joins TRBV5-1 to TRBJ2-2; 10 nucleotides match TRBD2. V gave up 2 bases and J gave up 2 bases; unmatched junction bases: 3. Germline assignment: CDR1 SGHRS and CDR2 YFSETQ. CDR3 length equals 16 residues.

V is TRBV5-4 and J is TRBJ1-1; D possibly corresponds to TRBD1 (5 bases). CDR1 SGHNT and CDR2 YYREEE come from the germline V gene (reference sequence). The CDR3 is made up of 15 amino acids. V was cut by 3 bases and J by 1 base, with 13 bases left in between. The CDR3, as DNA: TGTGCCAGCAGCTCTCCGGGGGAGGGGAACACTGAAGCTTTCTTT. It translates to CASSSPGEGNTEAFF.

The V gene is TRBV5-6, the J gene TRBJ1-5; D gene uncertain. The CDR3 extends over 16 amino acids. Trimming removed 0 bases from V and 5 bases from J, with 15 bases in between. The germline CDR1 and CDR2 sequences are SGHDT and YYEEEE. CDR3 bases: TGTGCCAGCAGCTTGGGAGGCCCTCCGGGGTATCAGCCCCAGCATTTT. This codes for CASSLGGPPGYQPQHF.